This TCR beta chain stems from a study of blood T cells in healthy people across ages. Together with a sample-barcoded 5' primer, a J-beta primer mix was included in a second PCR lasting roughly 6 to 12 cycles. MiXCR, applied by TCRdb to the 5' RACE reads, yields one record per CDR3 protein. The sample lists some 1,800,000 distinct CDR3 sequences; about two fifths were seen once. This CDR3 is built from 14 residues. V gave up 7 bases and J gave up 7 bases; unmatched junction bases: 6. The chain joins TRBV12-3 or TRBV12-4 to TRBJ2-1; 11 bases fit TRBD2. Sequencing input: blood. The TCR sequence derives from a human donor in good health. In DNA, the CDR3 is TGTGCCAGCACCCTTAGCGGGGGGGGGAATGAGCAGTTCTTC. It encodes CASTLSGGGNEQFF.